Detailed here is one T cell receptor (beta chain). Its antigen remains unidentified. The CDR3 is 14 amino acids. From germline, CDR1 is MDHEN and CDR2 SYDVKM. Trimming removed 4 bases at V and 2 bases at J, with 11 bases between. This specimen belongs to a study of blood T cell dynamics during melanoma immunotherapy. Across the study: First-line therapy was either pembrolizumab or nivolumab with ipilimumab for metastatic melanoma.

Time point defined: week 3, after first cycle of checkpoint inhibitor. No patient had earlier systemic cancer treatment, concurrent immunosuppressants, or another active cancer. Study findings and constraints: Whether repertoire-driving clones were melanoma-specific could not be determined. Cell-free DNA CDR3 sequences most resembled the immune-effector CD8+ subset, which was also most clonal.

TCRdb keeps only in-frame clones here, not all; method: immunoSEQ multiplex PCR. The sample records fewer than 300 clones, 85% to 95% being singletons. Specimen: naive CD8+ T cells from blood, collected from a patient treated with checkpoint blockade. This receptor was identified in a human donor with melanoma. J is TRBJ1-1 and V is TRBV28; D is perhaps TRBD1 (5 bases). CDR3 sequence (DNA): TGTGCCAGCAGTTCAGGGACGGGCAACACTGAAGCTTTCTTT. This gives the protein CASSSGTGNTEAFF.